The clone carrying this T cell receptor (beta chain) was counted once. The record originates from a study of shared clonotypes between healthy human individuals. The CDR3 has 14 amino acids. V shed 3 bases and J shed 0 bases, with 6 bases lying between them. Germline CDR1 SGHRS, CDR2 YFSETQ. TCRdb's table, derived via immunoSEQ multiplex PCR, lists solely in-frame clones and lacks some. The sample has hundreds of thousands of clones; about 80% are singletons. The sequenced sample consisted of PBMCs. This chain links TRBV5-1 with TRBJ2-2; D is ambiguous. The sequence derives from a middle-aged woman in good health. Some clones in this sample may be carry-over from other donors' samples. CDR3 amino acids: CASSSESNTGELFF. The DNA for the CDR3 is TGCGCCAGCAGCTCCGAATCGAACACCGGGGAGCTGTTTTTT.